The T cell receptor beta chain described here comes from a study of blood T cell repertoires in COVID-19. Study context: Sample material is recorded as cDNA or gDNA derived from T cells, B-cell-depleted T cells, or PBMCs.

Trimming took 4 bases from V and 1 from J, leaving 8 bases between them. The CDR3 is 13 residues long. Germline V gene sequence: CDR1 SGDLS, CDR2 YYNGEE. Libraries were prepared by immunoSEQ multiplex PCR; TCRdb keeps only in-frame clonotypes and omits some of them. Here the sample spans about 69,000 clones, roughly 79% being singletons. The chain is built from TRBV9 and TRBJ1-1, with D unresolved. The specimen was peripheral blood. The clonotype comes from a man aged 55 to 70 with acute or convalescent COVID-19. The chain's CDR3 is CASSPYENTEAFF. The CDR3 DNA reads as TGTGCCAGCAGCCCCTATGAGAACACTGAAGCTTTCTTT.